This T cell receptor beta chain originates from a study of blood T cell repertoires in COVID-19. Study summary: Sample material is recorded as cDNA or gDNA derived from T cells, B-cell-depleted T cells, or PBMCs.

In the original processing: Researchers report that nucleated cell counts were estimated from reference gene primer amplification. Produced via immunoSEQ multiplex PCR; TCRdb's table is partial and in-frame only. The V and J calls and clone size are taken from that table; D and trimming were inferred from the DNA. The data hold approximately 250,000 clones, with about 82% observed a single time. This clone is a singleton in its sample. Patients at the Seattle site were enrolled during active infection and followed longitudinally. The CDR3 is 15 residues long. CDR1 and CDR2 (germline): SGHRS, YFSETQ. V was clipped by 3 bases and J by 4 bases, with 16 bases between them.

The sequence was obtained from a man aged 45 to 65 with COVID-19, enrolled during active disease. The sample comprised peripheral blood. The V call is TRBV5-1, the J call TRBJ1-2, with unresolved D. CDR3 in DNA: TGCGCCAGCAGCTCCGGGGAGGGTCCTATCTATGGCTACACCTTC. It translates to CASSSGEGPIYGYTF. The full variable domain, in which reference TRBV5-1 and TRBJ1-2 provide the parts outside the CDR3, is KAGVTQTPRYLIKTRGQQVTLSCSPISGHRSVSWYQQTPGQGLQFLFEYFSETQRNKGNFPGRFSGRQFSNSRSEMNVSTLELGDSALYLCASSSGEGPIYGYTFGSGTRLTVV.